The rows below give T cell receptor beta chains drawn from one sample of a study of cytomegalovirus exposure and HLA in healthy donors. Only in-frame clones appear in the TCRdb table, and some are missing; sequencing was by immunoSEQ multiplex PCR. The profile shows 150,000 to 200,000 clones, approximately 80% of them singletons. Sequenced sample: PBMCs. All receptors come from a woman aged 18-30 years in good health and CMV-seronegative. Both conserved end residues are part of each CDR3. D genes are given only for firm matches. Size is omitted from some rows. Given values are once, few, many or a class for expanded clones.

D gene | CDR3 length | clone size | J gene | V gene | CDR3 DNA | CDR3 protein
. | 14 | . | TRBJ2-2 | TRBV7-9 | TGTGCCAGCAGCTTAGTACTCCGGACCGGGGAGCTGTTTTTT | CASSLVLRTGELFF
. | 15 | once | TRBJ2-7 | TRBV7-2 | TGTGCCAGCAGCTTAGCCGGCGGCACCTCCTACGAGCAGTACTTC | CASSLAGGTSYEQYF
. | 10 | . | TRBJ2-7 | TRBV20-1 | TGCAGTGCTTCAGACTACGAGCAGTACTTC | CSASDYEQYF
TRBD1 | 15 | . | TRBJ1-2 | TRBV7-2 | TGTGCCAGCAGCCAGTTCACTGTGACAGGGGTTGGCTACACCTTC | CASSQFTVTGVGYTF
. | 13 | . | TRBJ2-7 | TRBV28 | TGTGCCAGCAGTTCACACCAGTCCTACGAGCAGTACTTC | CASSSHQSYEQYF
. | 16 | . | TRBJ2-1 | TRBV5-4 | TGTGCCAGCAGCGCTATTAGCCTCCTCTCCTACAATGAGCAGTTCTTC | CASSAISLLSYNEQFF
TRBD1 | 18 | . | TRBJ2-7 | TRBV7-9 | TGTGCCAGCAGCTTACCGATCCGGGACAGTGAATCGTCCTACGAGCAGTACTTC | CASSLPIRDSESSYEQYF
. | 16 | . | TRBJ1-5 | TRBV2 | TGTGCCAGCAATCCTACAGGACCAGCCCCCAATCAGCCCCAGCATTTT | CASNPTGPAPNQPQHF
TRBD1 | 18 | . | TRBJ2-7 | TRBV11-2 | TGTGCCAGCAGCCCGGGAAGCTACCGGGACAGGGGAACCTACGAGCAGTACTTC | CASSPGSYRDRGTYEQYF
TRBD2 | 14 | . | TRBJ2-5 | TRBV10-3 | TGTGCCATCAGTACTAGCGGGAGTCGAGAGACCCAGTACTTC | CAISTSGSRETQYF
. | 16 | . | TRBJ1-1 | TRBV7-8 | TGTGCCAGCAGCTTAGGGGCCGGACAGCGACCGTATGAAGCTTTCTTT | CASSLGAGQRPYEAFF
. | 16 | . | TRBJ1-2 | TRBV4-2 | TGTGCCAGCAGCCAAGGGGCACAGGGATTTATCTATGGCTACACCTTC | CASSQGAQGFIYGYTF
TRBD2 | 14 | . | TRBJ2-1 | TRBV7-3 | TGTGCCAGCAGCTTGACCGGACTAGTAAATGAGCAGTTCTTC | CASSLTGLVNEQFF
TRBD2 | 15 | few | TRBJ2-7 | TRBV6-6 | TGTGCCAGCAGTAACCCGGGACTAGCGGGGGGGGAGCAGTACTTC | CASSNPGLAGGEQYF
. | 12 | . | TRBJ2-1 | TRBV19 | TGTGCCAGTAGTCAACAGGGCGGTGAGCAGTTCTTC | CASSQQGGEQFF
. | 16 | . | TRBJ1-1 | TRBV7-2 | TGTGCCAGCAGCTTGCCAGGGTCGGCGGTAGGGACTGAAGCCTTCTTT | CASSLPGSAVGTEAFF
. | 13 | . | TRBJ2-2 | TRBV7-9 | TGTGCCAGCACGGGAAGCGCCACCGGGGAGCTGTTTTTT | CASTGSATGELFF
TRBD1 | 15 | once | TRBJ1-4 | TRBV6-5 | TGTGCCAGCAGTTACGCGGGACAGCCTAATGAAAAACTGTTTTTT | CASSYAGQPNEKLFF
TRBD1 | 15 | . | TRBJ2-7 | TRBV5-1 | TGCGCCAGCAGCCAGGGACAGGGGGCAGTCTACGAGCAGTACTTC | CASSQGQGAVYEQYF
. | 17 | . | TRBJ1-4 | TRBV7-2 | TGTGCCAGCAGCTTAGCCAGCTGGACTGCAACTAATGAAAAACTGTTTTTT | CASSLASWTATNEKLFF
. | 15 | . | TRBJ2-1 | TRBV28 | TGTGCCAGCAGTTTATCCCGGGCGGGTGGGAATGAGCAGTTCTTC | CASSLSRAGGNEQFF
. | 12 | . | TRBJ2-1 | TRBV11-2 | TGTGCCAGCAGCTTTGGGGCGGTTGAGCAGTTCTTC | CASSFGAVEQFF
TRBD1 | 15 | . | TRBJ1-5 | TRBV6-1 | TGTGCCAGCAGTTCTCAGGGGGCCCTTAATCAGCCCCAGCATTTT | CASSSQGALNQPQHF
TRBD1 | 14 | . | TRBJ2-7 | TRBV9 | TGTGCCAGCAGCGGGGGACAGGGGACCTACGAGCAGTACTTC | CASSGGQGTYEQYF
TRBD1 | 16 | . | TRBJ2-3 | TRBV5-1 | TGCGCCAGCAGCTTTGGGACAGGGGCGATCACAGATACGCAGTATTTT | CASSFGTGAITDTQYF
. | 13 | . | TRBJ2-7 | TRBV2 | TGTGCCAGCAGTGTAGCGCAGATCTACGAGCAGTACTTC | CASSVAQIYEQYF
. | 14 | . | TRBJ1-1 | TRBV5-1 | TGCGCCAGCAGCTTCAGGACAACGAACACTGAAGCTTTCTTT | CASSFRTTNTEAFF
TRBD1 | 19 | . | TRBJ1-1 | TRBV18 | TGTGCCAGCTCACCCCGACTGCTGACAGGGCTCCTAATGAACACTGAAGCTTTCTTT | CASSPRLLTGLLMNTEAFF
TRBD1 | 13 | . | TRBJ1-5 | TRBV5-1 | TGCGCCAGCAGCTTCGACAGGGCTCAGCCCCAGCATTTT | CASSFDRAQPQHF
. | 11 | . | TRBJ2-7 | TRBV6-5 | TGTGCCAGCAGGTCGGTGTACGAGCAGTACTTC | CASRSVYEQYF
TRBD1 | 14 | . | TRBJ2-6 | TRBV19 | TGTGCCAGTAGTAAAGGACAGGTTAGCAACGTCCTGACTTTC | CASSKGQVSNVLTF
. | 12 | . | TRBJ2-5 | TRBV4-1 | TGCGCCAGCAGCCACAGCGTAGGGACCCAGTACTTC | CASSHSVGTQYF
. | 13 | . | TRBJ2-5 | TRBV7-9 | TGTGCCAGCAGCAGGGACATCCAAGAGACCCAGTACTTC | CASSRDIQETQYF
. | 15 | . | TRBJ1-4 | TRBV19 | TGTGCCAGTAGGCGTTCGGACATCATTAATGAAAAACTGTTTTTT | CASRRSDIINEKLFF
. | 12 | . | TRBJ2-7 | TRBV7-9 | TGTGCCAGCAGCCATTCGTTTTTCGAGCAGTACTTC | CASSHSFFEQYF
TRBD1 | 16 | . | TRBJ1-2 | TRBV6-1 | TGTGCCAGCAGTGAATTCGCCGGTGGGACAGTCTATGGCTACACCTTC | CASSEFAGGTVYGYTF
. | 17 | once | TRBJ2-3 | TRBV15 | TGTGCCACCAGCAGAGATTATCTCCGGGGTGGGACAGATACGCAGTATTTT | CATSRDYLRGGTDTQYF
TRBD1 | 15 | . | TRBJ1-1 | TRBV11-2 | TGTGCCAGCAGCACATACAGGGGCGGGAACACTGAAGCTTTCTTT | CASSTYRGGNTEAFF
. | 15 | . | TRBJ2-2 | TRBV18 | TGTGCCAGCTCACCACAGGGGGTAAACACCGGGGAGCTGTTTTTT | CASSPQGVNTGELFF
. | 14 | . | TRBJ2-3 | TRBV2 | TGTGCCAGCAGTAGACTAGACAGGGCAGATACGCAGTATTTT | CASSRLDRADTQYF
. | 14 | . | TRBJ1-4 | TRBV25-1 | TGTGCCAGCAGTGAATTTATCGGTAATGAAAAACTGTTTTTT | CASSEFIGNEKLFF
. | 12 | . | TRBJ1-6 | TRBV6-5 | TGTGCCAGCAGTTACGGCAAATCACCCCTCCACTTT | CASSYGKSPLHF
TRBD2 | 15 | . | TRBJ2-7 | TRBV5-1 | TGCGCCAGCAGCCCGGTCGGGCTAGCGGGAGAAGAGCAGTACTTC | CASSPVGLAGEEQYF
. | 13 | . | TRBJ2-5 | TRBV5-4 | TGTGCCAGCAGCTTGGCGGGGAGGGAGACCCAGTACTTC | CASSLAGRETQYF
. | 14 | once | TRBJ1-2 | TRBV16 | TGTGCCAGCAGCCAATCGCCGCCCCCAGATGGCTACACCTTC | CASSQSPPPDGYTF
. | 17 | few | TRBJ1-3 | TRBV10-2 | TGCGCCAGCAGTGGAACCTCAGGGAGGTTTTCTGGAAACACCATATATTTT | CASSGTSGRFSGNTIYF